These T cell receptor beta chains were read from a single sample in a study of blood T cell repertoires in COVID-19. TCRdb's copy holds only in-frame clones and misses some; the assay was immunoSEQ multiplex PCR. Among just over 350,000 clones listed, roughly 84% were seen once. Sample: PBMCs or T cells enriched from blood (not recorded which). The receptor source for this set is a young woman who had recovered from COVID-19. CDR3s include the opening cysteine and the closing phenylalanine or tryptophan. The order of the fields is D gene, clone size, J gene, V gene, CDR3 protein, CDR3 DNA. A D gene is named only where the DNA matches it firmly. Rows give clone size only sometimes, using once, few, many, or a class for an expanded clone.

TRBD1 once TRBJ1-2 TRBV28 CATTPGQGAVRTF TGTGCCACGACTCCCGGACAGGGGGCGGTGAGAACCTTC
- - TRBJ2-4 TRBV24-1 CATSGGVKNIQYF TGTGCCACCAGTGGCGGGGTAAAAAACATTCAGTACTTC
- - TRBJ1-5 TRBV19 CASSMRQAGVNQPQHF TGTGCCAGTAGTATGCGTCAGGCAGGGGTCAATCAGCCCCAGCATTTT
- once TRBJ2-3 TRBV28 CASARGDTQYF TGTGCCAGCGCCCGCGGAGATACGCAGTATTTT
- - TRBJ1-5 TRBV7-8 CASSLAAYSNQPQHF TGTGCCAGCAGCCTAGCAGCTTATAGCAATCAGCCCCAGCATTTT
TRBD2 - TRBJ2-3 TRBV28 CASSIVRGSSTDTQYF TGTGCCAGCAGTATCGTTCGCGGGAGTAGCACAGATACGCAGTATTTT
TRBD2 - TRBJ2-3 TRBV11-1 CASSLATSGRWAQYF TGTGCCAGCAGCTTAGCGACTAGCGGGAGATGGGCGCAGTATTTT
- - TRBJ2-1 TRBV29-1 CSVANPGLYNEQFF TGCAGCGTAGCCAACCCAGGGCTCTACAATGAGCAGTTCTTC
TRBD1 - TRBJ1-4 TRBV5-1 CASTTGSTNEKLFF TGCGCCAGCACGACAGGGTCCACTAATGAAAAACTGTTTTTT
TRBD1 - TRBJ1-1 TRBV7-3 CASSPGGGTEAFF TGTGCCAGCAGCCCAGGGGGAGGAACTGAAGCTTTCTTT
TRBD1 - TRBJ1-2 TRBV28 CASSFGDRGADYGYTF TGTGCCAGCAGTTTCGGGGACAGGGGCGCAGACTATGGCTACACCTTC
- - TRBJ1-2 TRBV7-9 CASSPGTWGGYTF TGTGCCAGCAGCCCCGGGACTTGGGGGGGCTACACCTTC
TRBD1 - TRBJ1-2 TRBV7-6 CASSPLTGEAYGYTF TGTGCCAGCAGCCCATTGACAGGGGAGGCCTATGGCTACACCTTC
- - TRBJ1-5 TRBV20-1 CSASFGGSNQPQHF TGCAGTGCTAGTTTTGGGGGCTCCAATCAGCCCCAGCATTTT
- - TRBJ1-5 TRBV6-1 CASSEPHRVYQPQHF TGTGCCAGCAGTGAACCACACAGGGTGTACCAGCCCCAGCATTTT
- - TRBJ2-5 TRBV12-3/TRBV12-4 CASSGREQETQYF TGTGCCAGCAGTGGTCGGGAGCAAGAGACCCAGTACTTC
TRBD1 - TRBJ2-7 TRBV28 CASSLGDRGYEQYF TGTGCCAGCAGTTTAGGAGACAGGGGATACGAGCAGTACTTC
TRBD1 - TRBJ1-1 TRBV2 CASRDRTGNTEAFF TGTGCCAGCAGAGACCGGACAGGGAACACTGAAGCTTTCTTT
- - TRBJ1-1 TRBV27 CASSFNSRTEAFF TGTGCCAGCAGTTTCAACAGTAGGACTGAAGCTTTCTTT
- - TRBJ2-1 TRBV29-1 CSVQTDYNEQFF TGCAGCGTTCAAACAGATTATAATGAGCAGTTCTTC
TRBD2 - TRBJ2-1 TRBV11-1 CASSLDGGLYNEQFF TGTGCCAGCAGCTTAGACGGGGGGTTATACAATGAGCAGTTCTTC
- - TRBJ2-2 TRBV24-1 CATSSRSNTGELFF TGTGCCACCAGCTCTCGGTCAAACACCGGGGAGCTGTTTTTT
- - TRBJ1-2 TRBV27 CASSTGNNGYTF TGTGCCAGCAGCACAGGGAATAATGGCTACACCTTC
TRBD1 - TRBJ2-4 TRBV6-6 CASSQGVAKNIQYF TGTGCCAGCAGTCAGGGGGTGGCCAAAAACATTCAGTACTTC
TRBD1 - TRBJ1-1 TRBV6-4 CASRRQGWSTEAFF TGTGCCAGCAGACGACAGGGGTGGAGCACTGAAGCTTTCTTT
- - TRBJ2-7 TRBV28 CASSFRGSPYEQYF TGTGCCAGCAGTTTTAGGGGTAGCCCCTACGAGCAGTACTTC
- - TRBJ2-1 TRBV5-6 CASSPDRRAYNEQFF TGTGCCAGCAGTCCTGACAGAAGAGCTTACAATGAGCAGTTCTTC
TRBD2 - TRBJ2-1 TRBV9 CASRDLAGVVNEQFF TGTGCCAGCAGGGATCTAGCGGGAGTTGTTAATGAGCAGTTCTTC
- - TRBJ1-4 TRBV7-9 CASSLVREKLFF TGTGCCAGCAGCTTAGTTCGGGAGAAACTGTTTTTT
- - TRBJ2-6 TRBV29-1 CSVSLSGANVLTF TGCAGCGTATCCCTCTCTGGGGCCAACGTCCTGACTTTC
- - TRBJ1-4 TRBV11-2 CASSAKRNEKLFF TGTGCCAGCAGCGCGAAGAGGAATGAAAAACTGTTTTTT
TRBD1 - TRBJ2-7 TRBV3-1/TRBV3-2 CASSPRWDRSSYEQYF TGTGCCAGCAGCCCAAGATGGGACAGATCCTCCTACGAGCAGTACTTC
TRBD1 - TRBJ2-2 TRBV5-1 CASGYRGDSGELFF TGCGCCAGCGGTTACAGGGGGGACTCCGGGGAGCTGTTTTTT
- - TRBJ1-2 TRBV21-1 CASSKDFGTGYGYTF TGTGCCAGCAGCAAAGATTTCGGGACAGGGTATGGCTACACCTTC
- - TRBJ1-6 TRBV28 CASSLEDRSLHF TGTGCCAGCAGCCTGGAGGACCGGTCCCTCCACTTT
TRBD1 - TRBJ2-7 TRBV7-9 CASSPQGLEQYF TGTGCCAGCAGCCCACAGGGGTTAGAGCAGTACTTC
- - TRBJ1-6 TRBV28 CASSIRGTGSPLHF TGTGCCAGCAGTATCAGGGGTACCGGTTCACCCCTCCACTTT
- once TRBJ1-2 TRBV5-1 CASSPAGAPYGYTF TGCGCCAGCTCCCCCGCGGGGGCGCCCTATGGCTACACCTTC
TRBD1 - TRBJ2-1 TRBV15 CATSKDRAYNNEQFF TGTGCCACCAGCAAAGACAGGGCTTATAACAATGAGCAGTTCTTC
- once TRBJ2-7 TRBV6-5 CASSHQDYTSYEQYF TGTGCCAGCAGCCACCAGGACTATACTTCCTACGAGCAGTACTTC
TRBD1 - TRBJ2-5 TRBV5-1 CASSQDRVSETQYF TGCGCCAGCAGCCAGGACAGGGTTTCCGAGACCCAGTACTTC
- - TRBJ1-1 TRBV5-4 CASSSKVQGNTEAFF TGTGCCAGCAGCTCTAAGGTACAGGGGAACACTGAAGCTTTCTTT
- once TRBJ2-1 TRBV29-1 CSVGTGLSSYNEQFF TGCAGCGTGGGCACAGGCTTGAGCTCCTACAATGAGCAGTTCTTC
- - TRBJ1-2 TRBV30 CAWTGTNYGYTF TGTGCCTGGACAGGGACTAACTATGGCTACACCTTC
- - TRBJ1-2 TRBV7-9 CASSFPDYGYTF TGTGCCAGCAGCTTCCCGGACTATGGCTACACCTTC
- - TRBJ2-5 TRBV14 CASSPLLPRTPKETQYF TGTGCCAGCAGCCCCCTACTTCCTCGGACACCAAAAGAGACCCAGTACTTC
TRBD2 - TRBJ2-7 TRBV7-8 CASRLGLAGPREQYF TGTGCCAGCAGGTTAGGACTAGCGGGACCGCGGGAGCAGTACTTC
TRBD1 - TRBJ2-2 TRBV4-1 CASSHRGQGTGELFF TGCGCCAGCAGCCACAGGGGACAGGGCACCGGGGAGCTGTTTTTT
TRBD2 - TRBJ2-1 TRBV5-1 CASSSGLDVEQFF TGCGCCAGCAGCTCCGGACTAGACGTTGAGCAGTTCTTC
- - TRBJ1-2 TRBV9 CASSVAQGKGGYTF TGTGCCAGCAGCGTAGCTCAGGGTAAGGGTGGCTACACCTTC
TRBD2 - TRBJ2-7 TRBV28 CASSQLAGDNYEQYF TGTGCCAGCAGTCAGTTAGCGGGAGACAACTACGAGCAGTACTTC
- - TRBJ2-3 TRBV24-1 CATSGATDTQYF TGTGCCACCAGTGGGGCCACAGATACGCAGTATTTT
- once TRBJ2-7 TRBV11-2 CASSLGTDPLSGEQYF TGTGCCAGCAGCTTAGGGACAGATCCGCTCTCGGGGGAGCAGTACTTC
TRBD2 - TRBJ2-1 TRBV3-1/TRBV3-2 CASSPSTGRNNEQFF TGTGCCAGCAGCCCCTCTACCGGGAGGAACAATGAGCAGTTCTTC